The T cell receptor (beta chain) described here comes from a study of neurological immune-mediated disorders. Time point meaning: longitudinal time-point 1 (baseline). It was blood bank volunteers in Maryland, USA who made up the healthy controls. The unsorted libraries originated from 2 million PBMCs kept at -80 C. One entry per CDR3 protein, called by TCRdb with MiXCR from the 5' RACE reads. This sample yields over 55,000 distinct CDR3 sequences, of which roughly 10% are seen a single time; approximately 10% belongs to the top ten. Per germline, CDR1 SGHVS and CDR2 FQNEAQ. V gave up 6 bases and J gave up 4 bases; unmatched junction bases: 8. The CDR3 runs 16 residues.

This clonotype was sampled from a young man in good health. The sequenced sample consisted of PBMCs. This rearrangement joins TRBV7-8 to TRBJ2-2, with 10 nucleotides matching TRBD2. CDR3 bases: TGTGCCAGCAGAGCGGGAGGGCCGGAGGGCACCGGGGAGCTGTTTTTT. This translates into CASRAGGPEGTGELFF.